This entry is about one TCR beta chain. Its cognate antigen is unknown. This sample stems from a study of a mutant IDH1 vaccine in newly diagnosed glioma. Study outcomes and limitations: No link was apparently found between pseudoprogression and changes in top peripheral T cell clonotypes.

V gave up 2 bases and J gave up 3 bases, with 12 bases separating them. Germline values: CDR1 WSHSY, CDR2 SAAADI. CDR3 length equals 15 residues. Sequenced by immunoSEQ multiplex PCR; TCRdb stores in-frame clones only, minus some. The profile shows tens of thousands of clones, about 86% of them singletons. Time point defined: baseline, week 1 (first vaccination visit). The sample's treatment: pre-vaccination baseline after standard-of-care therapy. The sequencing used PBMCs, collected from a glioma patient treated with radiotherapy, temozolomide or both. This receptor was identified in a man under 40 with glioma. This chain connects TRBV10-2 to TRBJ2-3; no firm D call. The CDR3: CASSEAGGRTDTQYF. CDR3 nucleotide sequence: TGCGCCAGCAGTGAGGCAGGCGGTCGGACAGATACGCAGTATTTT.